One and the same sample provided the 19 T cell receptor beta chains below, sequenced in a study of CD8 T cells in ankylosing spondylitis. TCRdb re-called the 5' RACE reads with MiXCR, one entry per CDR3 protein. The table has about 360,000 distinct CDR3 sequences, more than 20% seen once. Sequencing input: blood, either unsorted or a sorted T cell fraction (not recorded which). The source is a male donor with ankylosing spondylitis or in good health (not recorded which).

V usage is TRBV15 and J usage is TRBJ1-2, with 7 bases fitting TRBD1. Looked up from germline, CDR1 is LNHNV and CDR2 is YYDKDF (reference sequence). This CDR3 is built from 15 residues. V shed 5 bases, J shed 2 bases, and the junction held 8 bases outside the gene matches. The CDR3 coding sequence is TGTGCCACCAGCTCCCAGACAGGGACAAACTATGGCTACACCTTC. This translates into CATSSQTGTNYGYTF.

This clonotype has more than one count but fewer than ten. The V and J genes are TRBV9 and TRBJ2-1, with 7 bases matching TRBD2. Germline CDR1 reads SGDLS; CDR2 reads YYNGEE. This CDR3 is 16 amino acids long. Trimming took 4 bases from V and 5 from J; bases not matched to a gene: 12. In DNA, the CDR3 is TGTGCCAGCAGCAACATTTTGTCAGCGGGGCACAATGAGCAGTTCTTC. Protein sequence: CASSNILSAGHNEQFF.

The rearrangement uses TRBV6-5 and TRBJ1-1; TRBD1 might be the D (5 bases). Germline V gives CDR1 MNHEY, CDR2 SVGAGI. Trimming removed 0 bases from V and 5 bases from J, with 13 bases in between. The CDR3 contains 15 residues. The CDR3: CASSYSTRVWTEAFF. The DNA for the CDR3 is TGTGCCAGCAGTTACTCGACCAGGGTGTGGACTGAAGCTTTCTTT.

The CDR3 DNA follows: TGTGCCAGCAGTGAAGGACGGAAAGAGACCCAGTACTTC. It encodes CASSEGRKETQYF. This chain uses TRBV2 with TRBJ2-5, with D unclear. The CDR3 extends over 13 amino acids. Germline CDR1 reads SNHLY; CDR2 reads FYNNEI. The V gene lost 1 base and the J gene lost 3 bases, with 6 bases spanning the gap. Complete variable domain (other parts from reference TRBV2 and TRBJ2-5): EPEVTQTPSHQVTQMGQEVILRCVPISNHLYFYWYRQILGQKVEFLVSFYNNEISEKSEIFDDQFSVERPDGSNFTLKIRSTKLEDSAMYFCASSEGRKETQYFGPGTRLLVL.

This clonotype was recorded at least ten times. The rearrangement links TRBV7-9 to TRBJ2-1; 7 positions match TRBD2. J gave up 0 bases and V 5 bases, and 7 bases lay outside the gene matches. Germline V gene sequence: CDR1 SEHNR, CDR2 FQNEAQ (reference sequence). The CDR3 is made up of 16 amino acids. Written as DNA, the CDR3 is TGTGCCAGCAGCCCTATGGGGGGGTCCTCCTACAATGAGCAGTTCTTC. It yields the protein CASSPMGGSSYNEQFF.

This clonotype was seen more than once but under ten times. The rearrangement uses TRBV13 and TRBJ2-1; D call uncertain. The germline CDR1 and CDR2 sequences are PRHDT and FYEKMQ (reference sequence). V lost 4 bases to trimming and J lost 0 bases, with 4 bases between them. This CDR3 comprises 13 residues. The DNA of the CDR3 is TGTGCCAGCAGCTCCAACTCCTACAATGAGCAGTTCTTC. Its translation is CASSSNSYNEQFF.

This clonotype appeared a few times. This chain connects TRBV6-2 or TRBV6-3 to TRBJ2-1, with D perhaps TRBD2 (6 bases). The CDR3 sequence is 14 residues long. V was cut by 5 bases and J by 0 bases, with 8 bases left in between. CDR1 MNHEY and CDR2 SVGEGT come from the germline V gene. As DNA, the CDR3 is TGTGCCAGCAGTCCGGGGGTCTCCTACAATGAGCAGTTCTTC. It yields the protein CASSPGVSYNEQFF.

This clonotype came up many times. This chain joins TRBV14 and TRBJ2-5; D is perhaps TRBD1 or TRBD2 (5 bases each). Trimming removed 0 bases at V and 2 bases at J, with 13 bases between. The CDR3 consists of 16 residues. Germline-derived CDR1 and CDR2 are SGHDN and FVKESK. The CDR3 protein is CASSQDPWGGQETQYF. The CDR3 nucleotides are TGTGCCAGCAGCCAAGACCCCTGGGGCGGGCAAGAGACCCAGTACTTC.

This sequence joins TRBV10-2 and TRBJ2-7, with 8 bases lining up with TRBD2. Germline-derived CDR1 and CDR2 are WSHSY and SAAADI. The V gene end was trimmed by 4 bases and the J gene end by 7 bases; junction bases not matched to a gene: 9. The CDR3 runs to 14 residues. The CDR3 reads CASSVASGPGEQYF. DNA for the CDR3: TGCGCCAGCAGTGTAGCTAGCGGGCCGGGGGAGCAGTACTTC.

This clonotype was found a few times. This CDR3 is CASRPPPDRGETQYF. The CDR3 bases are TGTGCCAGCCGTCCTCCTCCTGACAGGGGGGAGACCCAGTACTTC. The rearrangement links TRBV28 to TRBJ2-5; 9 bases map to TRBD1. This CDR3 is built from 15 residues. V shed 8 bases and J 5 bases; nucleotides not matched to a gene: 12. Germline CDR1 is MDHEN and CDR2 is SYDVKM.

This clonotype has only a few counts. The V and J genes are TRBV4-2 and TRBJ1-6, with D tentatively TRBD1 (5 bases). Trimming removed 0 bases from V and 2 bases from J, with 17 bases in between. The germline CDR1 and CDR2 sequences are LGHNA and YNFKEQ. This CDR3 has 19 amino acids. DNA for the CDR3: TGTGCCAGCAGCCAAGAGGTTGGAGGGGTTGTCGCCTATAATTCACCCCTCCACTTT. Translating gives CASSQEVGGVVAYNSPLHF.

This clonotype was recorded a few times. The chain is built from TRBV4-1 and TRBJ2-1; D gene unclear. Germline loops: CDR1 MGHRA, CDR2 YSYEKL. The CDR3 has 16 residues. V was trimmed by 3 bases and J by 3 bases, leaving 15 bases between them. The CDR3, as DNA: TGCGCCAGCAGCCAGGGTATTGCATCCGTCTACAATGAGCAGTTCTTC. Translating gives CASSQGIASVYNEQFF.

In its sample, this clonotype was seen a few times. The J gene is TRBJ2-5, the V gene TRBV12-3 or TRBV12-4; 7 bases are a match to TRBD1. V was clipped by 5 bases and J by 4 bases; unmatched bases: 7. CDR3 length: 14 amino acids. CDR3 nucleotide sequence: TGTGCCAGCAGTCCACCGGGACAGAGAGAGACCCAGTACTTC. Encoded protein: CASSPPGQRETQYF.

The chain uses TRBV5-6 and TRBJ2-4; possibly TRBD1 for D (5 bases). V lost 1 base and J 10 bases, leaving 21 bases between the germline ends. CDR3 length equals 16 residues. Germline assignment: CDR1 SGHDT and CDR2 YYEEEE. The CDR3 here is CASSLWQGRTPEIQYF. Written as DNA, the CDR3 is TGTGCCAGCAGCTTGTGGCAGGGTCGGACGCCTGAGATTCAGTACTTC.

This clonotype was seen only a few times. J is TRBJ2-1 and V is TRBV29-1, with TRBD2 identical over 9 bases. V was clipped by 6 bases and J by 6 bases; unmatched bases: 12. Per germline, CDR1 SQVTM and CDR2 ANQGSEA. The CDR3 is 15 residues long. The chain's CDR3 is CSVPAAGGLSNEQFF. The DNA of the CDR3 is TGCAGCGTCCCCGCTGCGGGGGGGCTAAGCAATGAGCAGTTCTTC.

The chain carries TRBV10-3 and TRBJ2-7; D is perhaps TRBD1 (5 bases). Per the germline V gene, CDR1 is ENHRY and CDR2 is SYGVKD. V dropped 3 bases and J dropped 6 bases, with 9 bases sitting between them. The CDR3 runs to 12 residues. CDR3 loop: CAISDAQVEQYF. The CDR3 region has the DNA TGTGCCATCAGTGACGCACAGGTCGAGCAGTACTTC.

The V and J genes are TRBV10-2 and TRBJ2-7, with TRBD2 matching over 8 bases. The CDR3 loop spans 14 amino acids. The germline V gene encodes CDR1 WSHSY and CDR2 SAAADI. Trimming at V came to 8 bases and at J to 6 bases, leaving 12 bases not matched to a gene. The CDR3 loop is CASRRGGLEGEQYF. CDR3 bases: TGCGCCAGCCGTCGGGGGGGGTTAGAAGGCGAGCAGTACTTC.

The rearrangement links TRBV7-6 to TRBJ2-1; maybe TRBD2 (7 bases). V was cut by 1 base and J by 11 bases, with 15 bases left in between. The CDR3 consists of 14 residues. Germline-derived CDR1 and CDR2 are SGHVS and FNYEAQ. Here the CDR3 DNA reads TGTGCCAGCAGCTTAGGGGGGGGGGCGAGAAAGCAGTTCTTC. Translated: CASSLGGGARKQFF.

J is TRBJ2-2 and V is TRBV12-3 or TRBV12-4, with 16 bases matching TRBD2. Trimming cost V 7 bases and J 1 base; bases outside gene matches: 6. The CDR3 loop spans 18 amino acids. The CDR3 DNA reads TGTGCCAGCACTCCCGGGACTAGCGGGGGGGGGAACACCGGGGAGCTGTTTTTT. This gives the protein CASTPGTSGGGNTGELFF.